The text below deals with one T cell receptor beta chain. These data come from a study of T cell changes during pregnancy in multiple sclerosis. Profiling relied on immunoSEQ multiplex PCR, and the TCRdb table lists in-frame clones only, not all of them. This table holds 45,000 to 55,000 clones, roughly 90% found once. Between the trimmed V and J ends, which lost 4 bases and 6 bases, there was a span of 16 bases. The CDR3 loop spans 14 amino acids. Germline V lookup: CDR1 ENHRY, CDR2 SYGVKD. Here the sequenced sample was peripheral blood, taken in the first trimester of pregnancy. The clonotype was recovered from a female donor with multiple sclerosis, enrolled in a pregnancy study. The chain links TRBV10-3 to TRBJ2-7, with D perhaps TRBD2 (6 bases). Here the CDR3 reads CAISVDLRGSEQYF. In nucleotides, the CDR3 is TGTGCCATCAGTGTGGATTTGCGGGGTTCCGAGCAGTACTTC.